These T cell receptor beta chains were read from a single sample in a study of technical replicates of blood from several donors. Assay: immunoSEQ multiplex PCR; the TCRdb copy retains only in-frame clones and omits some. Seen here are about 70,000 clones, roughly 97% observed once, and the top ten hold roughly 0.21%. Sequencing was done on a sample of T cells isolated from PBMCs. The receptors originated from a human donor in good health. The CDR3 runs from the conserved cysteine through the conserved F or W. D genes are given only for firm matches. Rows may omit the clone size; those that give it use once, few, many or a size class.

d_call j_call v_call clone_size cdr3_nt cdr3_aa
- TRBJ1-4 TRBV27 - TGTGCCAGCAGTTTATGGGGAGGAGAAGAAAAACTGTTTTTT CASSLWGGEEKLFF
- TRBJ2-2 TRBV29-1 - TGCAGCGTTGCCCTGACAACAACCGGGGAGCTGTTTTTT CSVALTTTGELFF
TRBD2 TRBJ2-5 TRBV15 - TGTGCCACCAGCACCCCTAGCGGGAGGGCCATTCGAGAGACCCAGTACTTC CATSTPSGRAIRETQYF
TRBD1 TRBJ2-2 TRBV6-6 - TGTGCCAGCAGTTCCCGACAGGGGGCCGGGGAGCTGTTTTTT CASSSRQGAGELFF
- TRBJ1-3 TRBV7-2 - TGTGCCAGCAGCTTCGCGTGGGGCGGAAACACCATATATTTT CASSFAWGGNTIYF
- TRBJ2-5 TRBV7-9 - TGTGCCAGCAGCTGGCTGGGTACAGGTAAAGAGACCCAGTACTTC CASSWLGTGKETQYF
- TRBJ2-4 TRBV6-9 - TGTGCCAGCAGTTATTGGAACGGACTGGGAAAAAACATTCAGTACTTC CASSYWNGLGKNIQYF
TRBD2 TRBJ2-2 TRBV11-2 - TGTGCCAGCAGCTCGACGGGAGGACAATACGGGGAGCTGTTTTTT CASSSTGGQYGELFF
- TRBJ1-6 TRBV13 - TGTGCCAGCAGCATTAGGCAGGGGACGAATTCACCCCTCCACTTT CASSIRQGTNSPLHF
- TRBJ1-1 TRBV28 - TGTGCCAGCAGGACAGCCACTGAAGCTTTCTTT CASRTATEAFF
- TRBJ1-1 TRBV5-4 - TGTGCCAGCAGCTTTGATAGCACTGAAGCTTTCTTT CASSFDSTEAFF
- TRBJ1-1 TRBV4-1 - TGCGCCAGCAGCCAAGGTGGGGGCGAGGGTGCAGCTTTCTTT CASSQGGGEGAAFF
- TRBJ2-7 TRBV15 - TGTGCCACCAGCAGAGGGACGGGAATTTACGAGCAGTACTTC CATSRGTGIYEQYF
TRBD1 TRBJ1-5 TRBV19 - TGTGCCAGTAGCTTGGGACAGTTTAGCAATCAGCCCCAGCATTTT CASSLGQFSNQPQHF
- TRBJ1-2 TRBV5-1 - TGCGCCAGCAGCCTGAACCGGGGGGCGGACTATGGCTACACCTTC CASSLNRGADYGYTF
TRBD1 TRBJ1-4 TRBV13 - TGTGCCAGCAGCTCCGGGACAGGGGACGAAAAACTGTTTTTT CASSSGTGDEKLFF
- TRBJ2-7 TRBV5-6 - TGTGCCAGCAGCCCGGAGGGGGGGAGCTCCTACGAGCAGTACTTC CASSPEGGSSYEQYF
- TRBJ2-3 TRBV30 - TGTGCCTGGAGTGTACCCCGCCTACCAACAGATACGCAGTATTTT CAWSVPRLPTDTQYF
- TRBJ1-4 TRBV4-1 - TGCGCCAGCAGCCAAGAAGGGGGACACAATACAGAAAAACTGTTTTTT CASSQEGGHNTEKLFF
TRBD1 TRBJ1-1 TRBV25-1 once TGTGCCAGCAGTTCGGGACAGGGAAGTTGGACTGAAGCTTTCTTT CASSSGQGSWTEAFF
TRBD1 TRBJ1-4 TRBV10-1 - TGCGCCAGCAGCGGAGAAAGGACAGGGGCAGGGGAAAAACTGTTTTTT CASSGERTGAGEKLFF
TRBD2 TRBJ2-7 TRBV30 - TGTGCCTGGATCCGGAGCCAGGGAGGGTTTTCCTACGAGCAGTACTTC CAWIRSQGGFSYEQYF
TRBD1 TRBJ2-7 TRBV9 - TGTGCCAGCAGCATGGGGACAGGGGCGTTGGGATTTTCCTCCTACGAGCAGTACTTC CASSMGTGALGFSSYEQYF
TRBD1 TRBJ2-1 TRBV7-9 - TGTGCCAGCAGCCCTCCGGGACAGGGGATTAATGAGCAGTTCTTC CASSPPGQGINEQFF
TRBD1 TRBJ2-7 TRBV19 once TGTGCCAGTAGTATCGGGGACAGCGATACCTACGAGCAGTACTTC CASSIGDSDTYEQYF
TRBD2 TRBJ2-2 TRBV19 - TGTGCCAGTAGTCCCGGGACTACGAACACCGGGGAGCTGTTTTTT CASSPGTTNTGELFF
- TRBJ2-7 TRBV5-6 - TGTGCCAGCAGCGTGACTACCTACGAGCAGTACTTC CASSVTTYEQYF
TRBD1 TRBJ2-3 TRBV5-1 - TGCGCCAGCAGCCGCAGACCGGGACAGGGTGCAGATACGCAGTATTTT CASSRRPGQGADTQYF
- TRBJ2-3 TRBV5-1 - TGCGCCAGCGACCCCAGGGGACATTCAAGGGCTAGCACAGATACGCAGTATTTT CASDPRGHSRASTDTQYF
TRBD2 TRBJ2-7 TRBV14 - TGTGCCAGCAGCCGGCCGGGACTAGCGGGGACATTCTACGAGCAGTACTTC CASSRPGLAGTFYEQYF
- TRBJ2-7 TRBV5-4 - TGTGCCACCACCCTCCCGGGACGGACTACCTACGAGCAGTACTTC CATTLPGRTTYEQYF
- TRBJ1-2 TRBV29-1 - TGCAGCGTTGAAGGTGGGGGCCCGAGCTATGGCTACACCTTC CSVEGGGPSYGYTF
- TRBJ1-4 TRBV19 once TGTGCCAGTAGTATAGGCAGGCCAGAAAAACTGTTTTTT CASSIGRPEKLFF
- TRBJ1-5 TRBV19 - TGTGCCAGTAGTTTCAGGCAAGAGAGCAATCAGCCCCAGCATTTT CASSFRQESNQPQHF
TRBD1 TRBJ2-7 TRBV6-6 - TGTGCCAGCAGACTTCCGGGACAGTCCTCCGGGGAGCAGTACTTC CASRLPGQSSGEQYF